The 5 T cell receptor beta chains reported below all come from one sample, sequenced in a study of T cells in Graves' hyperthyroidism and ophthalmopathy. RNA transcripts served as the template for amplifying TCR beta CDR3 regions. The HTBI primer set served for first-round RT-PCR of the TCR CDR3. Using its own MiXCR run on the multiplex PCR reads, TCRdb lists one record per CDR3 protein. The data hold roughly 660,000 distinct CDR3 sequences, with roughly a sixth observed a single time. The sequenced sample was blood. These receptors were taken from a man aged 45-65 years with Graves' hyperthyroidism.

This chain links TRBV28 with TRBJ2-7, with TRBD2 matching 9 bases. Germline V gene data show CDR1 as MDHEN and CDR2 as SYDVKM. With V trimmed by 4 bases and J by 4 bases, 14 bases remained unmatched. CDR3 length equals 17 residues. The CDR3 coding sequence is TGTGCCAGCAGTTCGGGGGTTAATAGCGGGAGTCTGTACGAGCAGTACTTC. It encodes CASSSGVNSGSLYEQYF.

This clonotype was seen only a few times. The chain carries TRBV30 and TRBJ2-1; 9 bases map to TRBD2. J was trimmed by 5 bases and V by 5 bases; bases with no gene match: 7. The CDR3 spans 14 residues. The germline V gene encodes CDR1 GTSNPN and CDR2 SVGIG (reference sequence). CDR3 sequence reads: CAWDPSGNNNEQFF. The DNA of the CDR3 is TGTGCCTGGGATCCTAGCGGGAATAACAATGAGCAGTTCTTC. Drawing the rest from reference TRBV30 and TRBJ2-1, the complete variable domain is SQTIHQWPATLVQPVGSPLSLECTVEGTSNPNLYWYRQAAGRGLQLLFYSVGIGQISSEVPQNLSASRPQDRQFILSSKKLLLSDSGFYLCAWDPSGNNNEQFFGPGTRLTVL.

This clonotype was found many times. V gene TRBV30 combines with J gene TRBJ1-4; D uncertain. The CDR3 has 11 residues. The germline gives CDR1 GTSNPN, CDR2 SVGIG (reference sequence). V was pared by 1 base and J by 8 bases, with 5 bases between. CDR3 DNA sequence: TGTGCCTGGAGTGGACTGGAAAAACTGTTTTTT. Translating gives CAWSGLEKLFF.

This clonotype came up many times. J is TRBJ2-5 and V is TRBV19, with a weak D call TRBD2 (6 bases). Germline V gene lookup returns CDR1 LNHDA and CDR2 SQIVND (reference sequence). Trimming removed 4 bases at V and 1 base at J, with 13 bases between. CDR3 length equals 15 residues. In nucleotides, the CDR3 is TGTGCCAGTAGTAGTCAGGCGGGACCCCAAGAGACCCAGTACTTC. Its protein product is CASSSQAGPQETQYF.

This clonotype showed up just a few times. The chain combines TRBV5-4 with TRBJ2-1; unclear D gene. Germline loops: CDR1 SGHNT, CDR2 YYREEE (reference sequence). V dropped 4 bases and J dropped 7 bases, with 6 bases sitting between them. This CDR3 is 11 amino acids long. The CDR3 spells CASSNPNEQFF. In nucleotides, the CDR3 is TGTGCCAGCAGCAACCCAAATGAGCAGTTCTTC.